The T cell receptor (beta chain) described here comes from a study of T cell responses to AZD1222 COVID-19 vaccine. Using immunoSEQ multiplex PCR, the repertoire was profiled, and TCRdb retains in-frame clones only, with some absent. The sample carries roughly 140,000 clones, around 89% recorded once. Comments on this clone: As yet, its antigen is unknown.

The CDR3 length is 17 residues. CDR1 and CDR2 (germline): GTSNPN, SVGIG (reference sequence). The V end was cut by 5 bases, the J end by 2 bases, with 19 bases between. Study findings and constraints: Rises in breadth and depth of Spike-specific TCRs came after two AZD1222 doses. The span of vaccine-associated CD4 TCRs extended across spike, with dominance at 160-218 and 743-854. Mostly white British, mostly female donors; authors suggested clonal diversity may be underestimated.

The chain recombines TRBV30 with TRBJ2-6; the D gene is possibly TRBD2 (6 bases). The specimen was peripheral blood, collected on day 0 of MenACWY control vaccination. The receptor was derived from an adult in good health. The CDR3 spells CAWSWDSRLAGANVLTF. The DNA of the CDR3 is TGTGCCTGGTCCTGGGACTCCCGTCTCGCTGGGGCCAACGTCCTGACTTTC.